This T cell receptor (beta chain) was captured in a study of cytomegalovirus exposure and HLA in healthy donors. Germline CDR1 MNHNS, CDR2 SASEGT. Trimming cost V 2 bases and J 0 bases, with 14 bases left between them. The CDR3 covers 17 residues. PCR employed 60 Vbeta and 13 Jbeta primers. The table came from immunoSEQ multiplex PCR; TCRdb's copy has only in-frame clones and leaves some out. The sample carries about 130,000 clones, 75% to 90% recorded once. The V and J genes are TRBV6-1 and TRBJ1-5, with D unclear. The sample comprised PBMCs. The TCR sequence derives from a woman in her thirties or forties in good health and CMV-seropositive. The CDR3: CASSEHPPMSSNQPQHF. In DNA form, the CDR3 reads TGTGCCAGCAGTGAACACCCTCCGATGAGTAGCAATCAGCCCCAGCATTTT.